The clone carrying this T cell receptor (beta chain) was seen a few times. No antigen is known for it. The CDR3 is 14 amino acids. Deletions cut 0 bases from V and 0 bases from J, with 6 bases between. In germline, CDR1 is SGHTA, CDR2 FQGNSA. Time point denoted: patch test 3, about 24 weeks after DPC sensitization. Indicated treatment: therapeutic diphenylcyclopropenone sensitization with weekly scalp DPC. Blood, whole and unfractionated, served as the source for total RNA extraction. The study drew its donors from alopecia patients who were 18 to 70 years old and suitable for DPC. TCRdb recomputed calls from the RACE reads with MiXCR, one row per CDR3 protein. The sample consists of roughly 38,000 distinct CDR3 sequences, over 7.5% of them appearing once. These data are taken from a study of human T cells and chemical hapten exposure. Study context: Alopecia areata, totalis or universalis affected patients, mainly female. Small pooled library volume differences mainly caused per-sample TCR yield variation.

General study results and limits: No change in TCRs above 1 in 1000 frequency was produced by DPC sensitization.

The clonotype was recovered from a man aged 45-65 years with alopecia areata. Some clones in this sample may be carry-over from other donors' samples. The sample was whole blood, taken in connection with sensitization to the hapten diphenylcyclopropenone (DPC). The chain is built from TRBV7-2 and TRBJ2-7, with D possibly matching TRBD2 (6 bases). The CDR3 here is CASSLAGGSYEQYF. The CDR3 DNA reads as TGTGCCAGCAGCTTAGCGGGGGGCTCCTACGAGCAGTACTTC.